This T cell receptor (beta chain) was captured by sequencing in a study of STAT3 mutations in large granular lymphocyte leukemia. Turning to the study itself: Among longitudinally sequenced T-LGLL patients, roughly half had canonical activating STAT3 mutations detected. Study-wide points: In several patients, dominant TCR clone burden exceeded STAT3 mutant burden. In some patients, a small highly pathogenic clone possibly went undetected. TCR clonotype switching after therapy occurred in about 35% of the 18 patients. Every T-cell large granular lymphocyte leukemia patient had at least one immunodominant TCR beta clonotype.

The repertoire was sequenced with immunoSEQ multiplex PCR; TCRdb's copy has only in-frame clones and lacks some. The sample lists over 10,000 clones; 88% were seen once. About this clone itself: Its antigen is undetermined.

V was shortened by 5 bases and J by 3 bases, with 17 bases between the two germline ends. This CDR3 is built from 15 residues. Germline V lookup: CDR1 SGHTA, CDR2 FQGTGA. The chain combines TRBV7-3 with TRBJ2-7; either TRBD1 or TRBD2 may supply D (5 bases each). This TCR came from a human donor with T large granular lymphocyte leukemia. Some clones in this sample may be carry-over from other donors' samples. The specimen was PBMCs. The chain's CDR3 is CASSASGGPLYEQYF. The DNA of the CDR3 is TGTGCCAGCAGCGCCTCTGGGGGACCCCTCTACGAGCAGTACTTC. Based on the CDR3 plus reference TRBV7-3 and TRBJ2-7, the full variable domain is GAGVSQTPSNKVTEKGKYVELRCDPISGHTALYWYRQSLGQGPEFLIYFQGTGAADDSGLPNDRFFAVRPEGSVSTLKIQRTERGDSAVYLCASSASGGPLYEQYFGPGTRLTVT.